Below, one T cell receptor beta chain is given with its context. This clonotype was counted between two and nine times. Its antigen is unknown. No clone much larger than this one lies a single base away; base qualities are absent. This record comes from a study of regulatory T cells in long-lasting Graves disease (dated by TCRdb to 2020 to 2023). Looking at the study overall: Persistent Graves' disease was defined as persistently positive TSH receptor autoantibodies together with antithyroid drug treatment for over 5 years. The study took place in China and was registered as a clinical trial. On average, persistent Graves' disease patients in the clinical cohort had been on antithyroid drugs for about 10.3 years. Persistent Graves' disease patients were compared with newly diagnosed Graves' disease patients by peripheral blood TCR sequencing and RNA sequencing. TCR sequencing covered 13 persistent and around 20 newly diagnosed Graves' disease patients, about 35 samples in total.

The full study reports these points: Peripheral blood alone was examined, since thyroid tissue, which constituted the primary lesion, could not be accessed. Compared with newly diagnosed patients, persistent Graves' disease patients had lower TCR Shannon entropy and fewer highly expanded clones, which suggests clonal expansion. The small sample size was acknowledged by the authors as a limitation that may reduce accuracy. A larger number of public clonotypes was shared among persistent patients (more than 2,500) than among newly diagnosed patients (approximately 1,000). TRBV28, TRBJ1-2 and TRBJ2-5 were preferentially used in persistent disease, while TRBV20-1 and TRBJ2-1 were favored in newly diagnosed disease. Sequencing and analysis were limited to the TCR beta chain.

In light of the paper, this sample's time point label describes: persistent/refractory GD, antithyroid drugs over 5 years with positive TRAb. For both TCR sequencing and RNA sequencing, RNA was extracted from PBMCs in TRIzol. The diagnosis of Graves' disease was made according to American Thyroid Association guidelines. The patients came from an endocrinology department in Xi'an, China. From each patient, approximately 10 milliliters of peripheral blood was collected into an EDTA anticoagulant tube. Ficoll Paque Plus density gradient separation was used to isolate PBMCs, and no further T cell sorting was performed. An Agilent 2100 Bioanalyzer and agarose gel were used to assess RNA quality, and a NanoDrop 2000 was used to measure RNA concentration. The CDR3 starts with the cysteine, ends with the phenylalanine, and has 16 residues. The CDR3 DNA has 48 bases and is translated from base 1. V lost 2 bases and J lost 0 bases, and the count of bases not matched to a germline gene is 3. Taken from the germline V gene (reference sequence), the CDR1 and CDR2 loops are DFQATT and SNEGSKA.

The library was built by means of multiplex PCR. TCRdb records Illumina HiSeq 4000 as the sequencer. To build TCR beta libraries, CDR3 regions were amplified by Arm-PCR using iRepertoire HTBI primers. Before sequencing, the PCR products went through gel purification. The paper's data handling went like this. Gene usage analysis of CDR3 amino acid clonotypes relied on the roughly 60 TRBV and about 15 TRBJ segments identified across samples. Filtered high-quality paired reads were merged into contigs using COPE and FqMerger. BLAST was used to align contigs to the IMGT TRBV, TRBD and TRBJ reference genes, and CDR3 was defined following IMGT. Highly expanded clones were defined as clonotypes with a frequency above 0.1%. Shannon entropy served as the measure of repertoire diversity, while the Gini coefficient captured V-J evenness. A clonotype found in more than one individual was treated as public. TCRdb trimmed public reads at Q25 via fastp, called clones via MiXCR and kept in-frame beta chains. Every CDR3 protein is listed once, alongside the most common genes and DNA of its rows. What appears here as the V and J calls and clone size reflects TCRdb's work, not the paper's. The table for this sample lists over 450,000 distinct CDR3 sequences; under 25% of them were counted only once. About 6.6% of the sample rests with the top ten.

Sample: peripheral blood mononuclear cells (PBMCs), taken when the disease was refractory, from a patient treated with antithyroid drugs. Rearrangement joined TRBV20-1 to TRBJ2-6; 8 central bases correspond to TRBD2. The sequence was collected from a female donor with Graves disease. The sequenced DNA: TGCAGTGCTAGATCGGCGGGAGGCTCTGGGGCCAACGTCCTGACTTTC. This sequence encodes CSARSAGGSGANVLTF.